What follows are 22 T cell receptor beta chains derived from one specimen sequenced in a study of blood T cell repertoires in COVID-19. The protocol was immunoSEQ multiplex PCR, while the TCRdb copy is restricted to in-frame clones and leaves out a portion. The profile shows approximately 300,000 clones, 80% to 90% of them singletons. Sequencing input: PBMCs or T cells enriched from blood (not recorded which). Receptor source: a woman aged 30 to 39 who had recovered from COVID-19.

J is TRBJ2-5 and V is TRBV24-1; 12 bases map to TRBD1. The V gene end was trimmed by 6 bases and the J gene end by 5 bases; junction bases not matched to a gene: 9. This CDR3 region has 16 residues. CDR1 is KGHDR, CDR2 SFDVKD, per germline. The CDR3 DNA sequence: TGTGCCACCAGTTTACCAGGGACAGGGGGCGAGGAGACCCAGTACTTC. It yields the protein CATSLPGTGGEETQYF.

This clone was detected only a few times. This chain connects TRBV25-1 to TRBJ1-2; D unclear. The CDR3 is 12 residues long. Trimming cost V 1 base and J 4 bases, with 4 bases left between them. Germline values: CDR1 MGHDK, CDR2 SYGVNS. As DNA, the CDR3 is TGTGCCAGCAGTGAATTCGGCTATGGCTACACCTTC. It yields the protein CASSEFGYGYTF.

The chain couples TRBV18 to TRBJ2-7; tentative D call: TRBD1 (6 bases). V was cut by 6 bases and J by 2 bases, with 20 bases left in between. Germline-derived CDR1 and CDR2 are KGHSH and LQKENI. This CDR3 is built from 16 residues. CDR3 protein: CASSIGQKTLTYEQYF. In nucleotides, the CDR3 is TGTGCCAGCTCGATAGGACAGAAAACCCTTACCTACGAGCAGTACTTC.

As DNA, the CDR3 is TGTGCCAGCAGTGAAGGGGGGACGATACTGGGCACTGAAGCTTTCTTT. Translation: CASSEGGTILGTEAFF. This chain uses TRBV25-1 with TRBJ1-1, with D perhaps TRBD1 (5 bases). Germline-derived CDR1 and CDR2 are MGHDK and SYGVNS. V was trimmed by 2 bases and J by 4 bases, leaving 17 bases between them. The CDR3 totals 16 residues. The variable domain in full, completed from reference TRBV25-1 and TRBJ1-1, reads EADIYQTPRYLVIGTGKKITLECSQTMGHDKMYWYQQDPGMELHLIHYSYGVNSTEKGDLSSESTVSRIRTEHFPLTLESARPSHTSQYLCASSEGGTILGTEAFFGQGTRLTVV.

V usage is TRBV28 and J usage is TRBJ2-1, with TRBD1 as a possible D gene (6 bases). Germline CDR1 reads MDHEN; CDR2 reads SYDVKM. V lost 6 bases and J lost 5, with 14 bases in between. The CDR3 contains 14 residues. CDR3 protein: CASSRRTENNEQFF. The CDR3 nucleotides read TGTGCCAGCAGCCGACGGACAGAAAACAATGAGCAGTTCTTC.

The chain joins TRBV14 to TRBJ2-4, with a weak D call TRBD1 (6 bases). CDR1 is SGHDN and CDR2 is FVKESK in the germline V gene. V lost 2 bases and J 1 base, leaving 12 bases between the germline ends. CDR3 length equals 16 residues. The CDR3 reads CASSQTPGVAKNIQYF. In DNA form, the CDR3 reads TGTGCCAGCAGCCAAACACCAGGGGTCGCCAAAAACATTCAGTACTTC.

The CDR3 region is CAWRSGYNEQFF. The DNA of the CDR3 is TGTGCCTGGAGGAGCGGCTACAATGAGCAGTTCTTC. The rearrangement joins TRBV30 to TRBJ2-1; maybe TRBD2 (5 bases). Trimming took 3 bases from V and 3 from J, leaving 6 bases between them. This CDR3 has 12 residues. Germline V gives CDR1 GTSNPN, CDR2 SVGIG (reference sequence).

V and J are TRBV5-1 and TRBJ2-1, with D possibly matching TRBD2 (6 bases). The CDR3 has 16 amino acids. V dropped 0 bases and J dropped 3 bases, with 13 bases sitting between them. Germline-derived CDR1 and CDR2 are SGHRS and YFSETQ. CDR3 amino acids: CASSLEEVRGYNEQFF. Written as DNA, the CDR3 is TGCGCCAGCAGCTTGGAGGAGGTGCGGGGCTACAATGAGCAGTTCTTC.

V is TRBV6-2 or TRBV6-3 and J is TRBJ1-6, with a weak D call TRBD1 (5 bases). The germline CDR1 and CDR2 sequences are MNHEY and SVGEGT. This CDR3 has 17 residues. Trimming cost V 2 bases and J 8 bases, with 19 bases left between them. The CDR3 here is CASSYEDLQDMYSPLHF. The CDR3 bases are TGTGCCAGCAGTTACGAGGACCTACAGGATATGTATTCACCCCTCCACTTT.

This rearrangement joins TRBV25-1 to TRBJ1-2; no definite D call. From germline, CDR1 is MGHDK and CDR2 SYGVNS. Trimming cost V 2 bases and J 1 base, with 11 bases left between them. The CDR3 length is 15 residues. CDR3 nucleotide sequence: TGTGCCAGCAGTGAACTGGAGGTAGTTAACTATGGCTACACCTTC. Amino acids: CASSELEVVNYGYTF.

CDR3 coding DNA: TGTGCCAGTCAACAGGGAAATCAGCCCCAGCATTTT. It translates to CASQQGNQPQHF. The chain has TRBV6-5 and TRBJ1-5; the D gene is possibly TRBD1 (6 bases). Germline CDR1 is MNHEY and CDR2 is SVGAGI. The CDR3 length is 12 residues. V gave up 9 bases and J gave up 4 bases, with 10 bases separating them.

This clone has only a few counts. In DNA, the CDR3 is TGTGCCAGCAGTGACAGGGGGTACGAGCAGTACTTC. It encodes CASSDRGYEQYF. V gene TRBV6-2 or TRBV6-3 combines with J gene TRBJ2-7, with 9 nucleotides matching TRBD1. Trimming cost V 5 bases and J 4 bases; bases outside gene matches: 0. This CDR3 contains 12 residues. CDR1 is MNHEY, CDR2 SVGEGT, per germline.

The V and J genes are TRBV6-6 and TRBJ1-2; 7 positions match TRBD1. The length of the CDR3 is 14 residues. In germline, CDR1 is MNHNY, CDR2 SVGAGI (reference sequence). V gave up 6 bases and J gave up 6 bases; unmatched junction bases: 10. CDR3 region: CASSLEARGNGYTF. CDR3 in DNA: TGTGCCAGCAGCCTTGAAGCCAGGGGGAATGGCTACACCTTC.

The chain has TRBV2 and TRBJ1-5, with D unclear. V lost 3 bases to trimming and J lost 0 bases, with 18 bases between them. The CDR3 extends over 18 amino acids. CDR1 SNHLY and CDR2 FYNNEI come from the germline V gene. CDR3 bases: TGTGCCAGCAGTGAGAGAATCCCCTATACAGATAGCAATCAGCCCCAGCATTTT. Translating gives CASSERIPYTDSNQPQHF. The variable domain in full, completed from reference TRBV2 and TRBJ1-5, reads EPEVTQTPSHQVTQMGQEVILRCVPISNHLYFYWYRQILGQKVEFLVSFYNNEISEKSEIFDDQFSVERPDGSNFTLKIRSTKLEDSAMYFCASSERIPYTDSNQPQHFGDGTRLSIL.

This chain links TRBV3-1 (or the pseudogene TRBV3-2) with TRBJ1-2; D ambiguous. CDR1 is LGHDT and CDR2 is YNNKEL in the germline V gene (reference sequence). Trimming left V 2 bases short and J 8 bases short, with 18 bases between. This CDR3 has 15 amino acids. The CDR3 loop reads CASSQTPTVGKGYTF. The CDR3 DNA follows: TGTGCCAGCAGCCAAACGCCAACAGTTGGAAAGGGCTACACCTTC.

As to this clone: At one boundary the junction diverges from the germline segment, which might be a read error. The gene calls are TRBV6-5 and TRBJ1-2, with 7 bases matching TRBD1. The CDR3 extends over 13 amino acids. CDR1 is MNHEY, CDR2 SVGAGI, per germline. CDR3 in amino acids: CATSSTGSYGYTF. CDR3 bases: TGTGCCACCAGTTCGACAGGGTCGTATGGCTACACCTTC.

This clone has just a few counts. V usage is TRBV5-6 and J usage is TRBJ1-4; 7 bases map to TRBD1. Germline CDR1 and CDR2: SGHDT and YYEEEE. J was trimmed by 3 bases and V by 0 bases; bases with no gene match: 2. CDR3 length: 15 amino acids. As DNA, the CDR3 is TGTGCCAGCAGCTTGGATCAGGGGGCTAATGAAAAACTGTTTTTT. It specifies CASSLDQGANEKLFF.

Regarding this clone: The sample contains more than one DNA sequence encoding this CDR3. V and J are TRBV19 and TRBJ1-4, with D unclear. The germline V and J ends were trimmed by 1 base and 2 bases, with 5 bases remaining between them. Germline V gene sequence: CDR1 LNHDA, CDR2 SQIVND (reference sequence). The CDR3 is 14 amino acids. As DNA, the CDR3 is TGTGCCAGTAGTATAGGAGGGACTAATGAAAAACTGTTTTTT. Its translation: CASSIGGTNEKLFF.

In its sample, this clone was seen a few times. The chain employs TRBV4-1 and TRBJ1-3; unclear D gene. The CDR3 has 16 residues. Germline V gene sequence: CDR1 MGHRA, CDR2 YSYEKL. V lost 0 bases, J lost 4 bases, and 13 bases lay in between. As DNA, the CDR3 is TGCGCCAGCAGCCAAGAGGAAGAGGGATCCGGAAACACCATATATTTT. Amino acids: CASSQEEEGSGNTIYF.

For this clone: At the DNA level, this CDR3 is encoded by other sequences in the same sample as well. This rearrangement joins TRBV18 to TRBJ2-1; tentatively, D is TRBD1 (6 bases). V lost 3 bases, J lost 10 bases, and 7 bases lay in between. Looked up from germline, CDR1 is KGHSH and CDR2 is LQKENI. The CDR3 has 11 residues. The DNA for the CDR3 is TGTGCCAGCTCACCGAGGGGGGAGCAGTTCTTC. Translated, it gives CASSPRGEQFF. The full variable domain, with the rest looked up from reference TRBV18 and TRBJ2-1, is NAGVMQNPRHLVRRRGQEARLRCSPMKGHSHVYWYRQLPEEGLKFMVYLQKENIIDESGMPKERFSAEFPKEGPSILRIQQVVRGDSAAYFCASSPRGEQFFGPGTRLTVL.

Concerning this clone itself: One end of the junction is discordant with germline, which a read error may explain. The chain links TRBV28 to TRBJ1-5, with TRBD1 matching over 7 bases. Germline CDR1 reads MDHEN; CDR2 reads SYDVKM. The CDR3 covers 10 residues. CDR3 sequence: CASSRDSVSF. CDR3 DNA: TGTGCCAGCAGTCGGGACAGTGTCTCTTTT.

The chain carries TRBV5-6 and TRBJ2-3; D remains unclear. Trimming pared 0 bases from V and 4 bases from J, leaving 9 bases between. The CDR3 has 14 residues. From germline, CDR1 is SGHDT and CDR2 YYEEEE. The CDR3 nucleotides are TGTGCCAGCAGCTTGGGTAGTATCGCAGATACGCAGTATTTT. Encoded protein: CASSLGSIADTQYF.